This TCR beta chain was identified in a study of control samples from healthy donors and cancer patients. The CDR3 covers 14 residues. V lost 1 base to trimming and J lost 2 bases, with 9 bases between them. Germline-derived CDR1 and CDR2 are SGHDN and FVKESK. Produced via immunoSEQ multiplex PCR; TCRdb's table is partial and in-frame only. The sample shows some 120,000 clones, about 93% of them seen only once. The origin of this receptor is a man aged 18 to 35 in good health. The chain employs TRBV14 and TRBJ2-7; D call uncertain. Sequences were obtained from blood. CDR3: CASSQVNSPYEQYF. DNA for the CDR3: TGTGCCAGCAGCCAAGTCAATTCCCCCTACGAGCAGTACTTC.